These 21 T cell receptor beta chains were all obtained from the same sample, sequenced in a study of CD8+ T cells in alopecia areata. RNA extraction and reverse transcription yielded cDNA as sequencing template. Measured with immunoSEQ multiplex PCR; TCRdb has only the in-frame clones, and not every one. The sample has some 200,000 clones, approximately 56% seen once. Treatment: oral pan-JAK inhibitor, 5-10 mg twice daily. The sample consisted of CD4+ T cells sorted from blood, taken at week 4, from a patient treated with tofacitinib. The receptors here all came from a human donor with alopecia areata.

The V call is TRBV19, the J call TRBJ1-6; 8 bases match TRBD1. Trimming took 10 bases from V and 4 from J; bases not matched to a gene: 6. CDR1 and CDR2 from the germline V gene are LNHDA and SQIVND (reference sequence). CDR3 length: 14 residues. As DNA, the CDR3 is TGTGCCACCGGGACAGGTCAATATAATTCACCCCTCCACTTT. This encodes CATGTGQYNSPLHF.

The rearrangement joins TRBV28 to TRBJ2-5; TRBD2 agrees at 7 bases. The CDR3 totals 12 residues. The trim removed 6 bases at V and 5 bases at J, leaving 3 bases unmatched. The V gene's germline CDR1 is MDHEN and CDR2 SYDVKM. CDR3 in DNA: TGTGCCAGCAGAATCGGGAGGGAGACCCAGTACTTC. Amino acid sequence: CASRIGRETQYF.

This clone has only a few counts. J is TRBJ1-2 and V is TRBV29-1; TRBD1 is a possible D gene (5 bases). The CDR3 runs 13 residues. Germline CDR1 SQVTM, CDR2 ANQGSEA. The V end lost 7 bases, the J end lost 3 bases, and 15 bases lay between the germline ends. The CDR3 loop is CSAGLRNDYGYTF. The DNA of the CDR3 is TGCAGCGCGGGACTTCGGAACGACTATGGCTACACCTTC.

V usage is TRBV5-1 and J usage is TRBJ2-5; TRBD2 matches at 13 bases. This CDR3 comprises 17 residues. V was clipped by 4 bases and J by 3 bases; unmatched bases: 9. The germline gives CDR1 SGHRS, CDR2 YFSETQ. The CDR3 DNA reads as TGCGCCAGCAGCCAAGGGGGACTAGCGGGGTATGAAGAGACCCAGTACTTC. This translates into CASSQGGLAGYEETQYF.

V is TRBV9 and J is TRBJ1-2, with D perhaps matching TRBD1 (5 bases). CDR3 length: 15 amino acids. The germline CDR1 and CDR2 sequences are SGDLS and YYNGEE. V was cut by 0 bases and J by 4 bases, with 13 bases left in between. The CDR3 bases are TGTGCCAGCAGCGTAGCTGTGGCAGGGACCTATGGCTACACCTTC. It yields the protein CASSVAVAGTYGYTF.

In nucleotides, the CDR3 is TGTGCCATCTCGTCGGGTAGCGGGGGGTACGAGCAGTACTTC. Its translation is CAISSGSGGYEQYF. The rearrangement links TRBV15 to TRBJ2-7; 10 bases line up with TRBD2. J lost 4 bases, V lost 10 bases, and 10 bases had no gene match. From germline, CDR1 is LNHNV and CDR2 YYDKDF (reference sequence). The CDR3 is 14 amino acids.

The rearrangement uses TRBV30 and TRBJ2-7, with D perhaps TRBD1 or TRBD2 (6 bases each). From germline, CDR1 is GTSNPN and CDR2 SVGIG (reference sequence). The CDR3 has 15 residues. Trimming stripped 0 bases from V and 3 bases from J, with 15 bases between. The CDR3 sequence is CAWSVGGQGHYEQYF. The CDR3 DNA follows: TGTGCCTGGAGTGTAGGGGGGCAGGGGCACTACGAGCAGTACTTC.

This clone appeared once. The V gene is TRBV30, the J gene TRBJ1-1, with TRBD1 matching over 8 bases. This CDR3 has 13 amino acids. CDR1 GTSNPN and CDR2 SVGIG come from the germline V gene (reference sequence). The V and J ends lost 1 base and 4 bases, in that order; junction bases with no gene match: 2. The CDR3: CAWSDRGVTEAFF. The CDR3 region has the DNA TGTGCCTGGAGTGACAGGGGGGTCACTGAAGCTTTCTTT.

This clone turned up a few times. The rearrangement joins TRBV30 to TRBJ2-5; TRBD1 aligns across 8 bases. J gave up 2 bases and V 8 bases, and 1 base lay outside the gene matches. The CDR3 runs 11 residues. Germline lookup yields CDR1 GTSNPN and CDR2 SVGIG (reference sequence). DNA of the CDR3: TGTGCCGGGACAGGTCAAGAGACCCAGTACTTC. As protein: CAGTGQETQYF.

V is TRBV18 and J is TRBJ2-5, with 8 bases lining up with TRBD2. Germline V gene lookup returns CDR1 KGHSH and CDR2 LQKENI. V was pared by 6 bases and J by 5 bases, with 17 bases of the junction left unmatched. The CDR3 loop spans 17 amino acids. The CDR3 loop reads CASSPVRRLASSETQYF. CDR3 DNA: TGTGCCAGCTCGCCAGTTAGACGACTAGCGTCGTCGGAGACCCAGTACTTC.

This clone appeared a few times. The rearrangement joins TRBV15 to TRBJ1-2, with 8 positions matching TRBD1. CDR1 is LNHNV, CDR2 YYDKDF, per germline (reference sequence). With V trimmed by 1 base and J by 2 bases, 0 bases remained unmatched. CDR3 size: 14 residues. The CDR3 DNA sequence: TGTGCCACCAGCAGAGGGGACAGGAACTATGGCTACACCTTC. Its translation: CATSRGDRNYGYTF.

This clone came up once. The chain recombines TRBV29-1 with TRBJ2-3; 9 bases match TRBD1. The CDR3 extends over 14 amino acids. J gave up 5 bases and V 6 bases, and 9 bases lay outside the gene matches. The germline V gene has CDR1 SQVTM and CDR2 ANQGSEA. The CDR3 DNA is TGCAGCGTCCTCCGGACAGGGGTCGGAGATACGCAGTATTTT. It translates to CSVLRTGVGDTQYF.

The chain carries TRBV30 and TRBJ1-1; 7 nucleotides align to TRBD1. Germline CDR1 reads GTSNPN; CDR2 reads SVGIG (reference sequence). The junction had 2 bases not matched to a gene; V was cut back by 6 bases and J by 4 bases. There are 11 residues in the CDR3. This CDR3 is CACNRGTEAFF. The CDR3 DNA sequence: TGTGCCTGTAACAGGGGCACTGAAGCTTTCTTT.

The V call is TRBV30, the J call TRBJ1-2, with 11 bases that match TRBD1. The V and J ends lost 2 bases and 11 bases, in that order; junction bases with no gene match: 7. The CDR3 covers 13 residues. Germline V lookup: CDR1 GTSNPN, CDR2 SVGIG (reference sequence). CDR3 DNA: TGTGCCTGGAGTAAGGACAGGGGGCTGGGATACACCTTC. Its translation: CAWSKDRGLGYTF.

The J gene is TRBJ2-4, the V gene TRBV28; 10 bases agree with TRBD1. From germline, CDR1 is MDHEN and CDR2 SYDVKM. The CDR3 runs to 18 residues. V was clipped by 0 bases and J by 3 bases; unmatched bases: 8. In nucleotides, the CDR3 is TGTGCCAGCAGTTTATGGGGACCGGGACAGGGGAGCAAAAACATTCAGTACTTC. Translated, it gives CASSLWGPGQGSKNIQYF.

This clone appeared a few times. V usage is TRBV6-5 and J usage is TRBJ1-1; 8 positions agree with TRBD1. V lost 6 bases and J lost 8; bases outside the gene matches: 8. The CDR3 length is 13 residues. Looked up from germline, CDR1 is MNHEY and CDR2 is SVGAGI. Here the CDR3 reads CASSFDRGGEAFF. In DNA form, the CDR3 reads TGTGCCAGCAGCTTCGACAGGGGCGGAGAAGCTTTCTTT.

This sequence joins TRBV29-1 and TRBJ1-6; maybe TRBD1 (5 bases). Trimming stripped 4 bases from V and 10 bases from J, with 20 bases between. The germline V gene has CDR1 SQVTM and CDR2 ANQGSEA. The CDR3 extends over 15 amino acids. CDR3 nucleotides: TGCAGCGTTGGGATCGGGGCAGGGCTTGGCTCACCCCTCCACTTT. The encoded protein is CSVGIGAGLGSPLHF.

This clone occurred once. V usage is TRBV30 and J usage is TRBJ2-3; D possibly corresponds to TRBD2 (6 bases). Trimming removed 5 bases at V and 0 bases at J, with 15 bases between. Germline CDR1 and CDR2: GTSNPN and SVGIG (reference sequence). This CDR3 contains 15 residues. Here the CDR3 DNA reads TGTGCCTGGGAGGGAAGCGGGTCTAGCACAGATACGCAGTATTTT. Translating it yields CAWEGSGSSTDTQYF.

The chain recombines TRBV5-1 with TRBJ2-3; D is undetermined. Trimming took off 2 bases at V and 5 bases at J, with 15 bases between the two ends. This CDR3 comprises 15 residues. In germline, CDR1 is SGHRS, CDR2 YFSETQ. The CDR3 sequence is CASSLEGPMGDTQYF. The CDR3 DNA follows: TGCGCCAGCAGCTTAGAAGGGCCGATGGGAGATACGCAGTATTTT.

The table lists this clone with a few counts. This rearrangement joins TRBV5-4 to TRBJ2-1; D not certain. CDR1 and CDR2 (germline): SGHNT, YYREEE (reference sequence). V was trimmed by 1 base and J by 8 bases, leaving 25 bases between them. The CDR3 has 18 amino acids. The CDR3 coding sequence is TGTGCCAGCAGCTTGCCGATCTCGAAGACCCCTTCGTACGATGAGCAGTTCTTC. It is translated as CASSLPISKTPSYDEQFF.

This clone appeared once. The J gene is TRBJ1-1, the V gene TRBV20-1; D gene uncertain. The CDR3 contains 8 residues. The germline gives CDR1 DFQATT, CDR2 SNEGSKA (reference sequence). V lost 4 bases, J lost 11 bases, and 5 bases lay in between. The CDR3 DNA sequence: TGCAGTGCTAAGCAGGCTTTCTTT. Its protein product is CSAKQAFF.